The rows below give T cell receptor beta chains drawn from one sample of a study of blood T cell repertoires in COVID-19. Assay: immunoSEQ multiplex PCR; the TCRdb copy retains only in-frame clones and omits some. This sample has over 85,000 clones, with more than 75% found just once. Sample: peripheral blood. These TCRs come from a human donor in a cohort sampled during active COVID-19. CDR3s include the opening cysteine and the closing phenylalanine or tryptophan. D genes are given only for firm matches. Expanded clones get a size class; other rows say once, few or many, or leave the size out.

V	D	J	size	CDR3	DNA
TRBV14	-	TRBJ2-3	-	CASSQVQGSSTDTQYF	TGTGCCAGCAGCCAAGTGCAGGGTTCTAGCACAGATACGCAGTATTTT
TRBV5-1	TRBD1	TRBJ1-6	-	CASSRDSYNSPLHF	TGCGCCAGCAGCCGGGACAGCTATAATTCACCCCTCCACTTT
TRBV5-6	TRBD1	TRBJ2-7	-	CASSLAHTGGTYEQYF	TGTGCCAGCAGCTTGGCTCATACAGGGGGCACCTACGAGCAGTACTTC
TRBV19	TRBD1	TRBJ1-2	-	CASSRSSGQVYGYTF	TGTGCCAGTAGCCGATCCTCGGGACAGGTCTATGGCTACACCTTC
TRBV3-1/TRBV3-2	TRBD1	TRBJ1-2	-	CASSLGTAPYGYTF	TGTGCCAGCAGCCTGGGGACAGCTCCCTATGGCTACACCTTC
TRBV7-9	-	TRBJ2-3	-	CASSSAATDTQYF	TGTGCCAGCAGCTCTGCGGCCACAGATACGCAGTATTTT
TRBV5-6	TRBD1	TRBJ2-6	-	CASSLETGGSGANVLTF	TGTGCCAGCAGCTTAGAGACAGGGGGCTCTGGGGCCAACGTCCTGACTTTC
TRBV7-8	-	TRBJ1-2	-	CASSSFTTGQNYGYTF	TGTGCCAGCAGCTCGTTTACCACCGGACAGAACTATGGCTACACCTTC
TRBV27	TRBD1	TRBJ2-1	-	CASSLGTAPKWEQFF	TGTGCCAGCAGTTTAGGGACAGCCCCGAAATGGGAGCAGTTCTTC
TRBV5-1	-	TRBJ1-4	once	CASSLEQTTNEKLFF	TGCGCCAGCAGCTTGGAACAAACAACTAATGAAAAACTGTTTTTT
TRBV20-1	-	TRBJ1-5	many	CSASSGSRQPQHF	TGCAGTGCTAGTTCGGGGTCGAGGCAGCCCCAGCATTTT
TRBV19	-	TRBJ1-5	-	CASSFADQPQHF	TGTGCCAGTAGTTTCGCAGATCAGCCCCAGCATTTT
TRBV6-5	-	TRBJ2-7	once	CASSYWEVSDGVEQYF	TGTGCCAGCAGTTACTGGGAGGTCTCCGACGGGGTCGAGCAGTACTTC
TRBV5-1	TRBD2	TRBJ2-5	-	CASSLDLAGGHETQYF	TGCGCCAGCAGCTTGGACCTAGCGGGGGGGCACGAGACCCAGTACTTC
TRBV5-5	-	TRBJ1-2	-	CASRSPPISLYGYTF	TGTGCCAGCAGGTCACCACCGATTAGTCTCTATGGCTACACCTTC
TRBV5-1	TRBD1	TRBJ1-1	-	CASSLDTGGITEAFF	TGCGCCAGCAGCTTGGATACAGGGGGCATAACTGAAGCTTTCTTT
TRBV28	-	TRBJ1-2	once	CASSPGLNYGYTF	TGTGCCAGCAGCCCAGGACTCAACTATGGCTACACCTTC
TRBV24-1	TRBD1	TRBJ2-3	-	CATSGPHRDSITDTQYF	TGTGCCACCAGTGGACCGCATCGGGACAGTATCACAGATACGCAGTATTTT
TRBV19	-	TRBJ2-2	-	CASSQPNHRAPGELFF	TGTGCCAGTTCTCAACCGAACCACAGGGCCCCCGGGGAGCTGTTTTTT
TRBV30	TRBD1	TRBJ1-2	-	CAWRDRVNYGYTF	TGTGCCTGGAGGGACAGGGTTAACTATGGCTACACCTTC
TRBV2	-	TRBJ2-7	few	CASSEGAGRRSYEQYF	TGTGCCAGCAGTGAAGGGGCAGGCAGAAGGTCCTACGAGCAGTACTTC
TRBV21-1	-	TRBJ1-1	-	CASKTEGISKAFF	TGTGCCAGCAAAACGGAGGGAATAAGCAAAGCTTTCTTT
TRBV19	-	TRBJ2-7	-	CASSPISRANEQYF	TGTGCCAGTAGTCCTATTTCCAGGGCGAACGAGCAGTACTTC
TRBV6-1	TRBD2	TRBJ2-3	once	CASSEVSGGATDTQYF	TGTGCCAGCAGTGAAGTTAGCGGGGGGGCTACAGATACGCAGTATTTT
TRBV7-2	TRBD1	TRBJ1-5	-	CASSLGGQQYQPQHF	TGTGCCAGCAGCTTAGGGGGACAGCAATATCAGCCCCAGCATTTT
TRBV6-6	-	TRBJ1-1	-	CASQRLGAYTEAFF	TGTGCCAGCCAGAGACTGGGGGCTTACACTGAAGCTTTCTTT
TRBV14	-	TRBJ2-1	-	CASSQDFSWFFNRRSYNEQFF	TGTGCCAGCAGCCAAGATTTTAGTTGGTTTTTCAACAGGCGCTCCTACAATGAGCAGTTCTTC
TRBV9	-	TRBJ1-5	-	CASSVSSGNQPQHF	TGTGCCAGCAGCGTAAGTTCAGGCAATCAGCCCCAGCATTTT
TRBV5-1	-	TRBJ2-3	-	CASSLRAGPPLGQYF	TGCGCCAGCAGCTTGAGGGCGGGACCACCTCTGGGGCAGTATTTT
TRBV6-5	-	TRBJ1-2	-	CASIPGGEAVGYTF	TGTGCCAGCATCCCCGGCGGAGAAGCAGTTGGCTACACCTTC
TRBV6-4	TRBD2	TRBJ2-7	-	CASRGLVGGDEQYF	TGTGCCAGCAGGGGACTAGTGGGGGGGGACGAGCAGTACTTC
TRBV5-1	TRBD1	TRBJ2-2	-	CASSRGDRDPGELFF	TGCGCCAGCAGCAGAGGGGACAGGGATCCCGGGGAGCTGTTTTTT
TRBV5-6	-	TRBJ2-7	-	CASSRNGGRSYEQYF	TGTGCCAGCAGCCGCAACGGGGGGCGGTCCTACGAGCAGTACTTC
TRBV7-9	-	TRBJ2-5	once	CASSPYQETQYF	TGTGCCAGCAGCCCGTACCAAGAGACCCAGTACTTC
TRBV18	-	TRBJ1-1	-	CASSPGAPEAFF	TGTGCCAGCTCACCGGGGGCCCCTGAAGCTTTCTTT
TRBV21-1	-	TRBJ2-7	-	CASSKANGGYEQYF	TGTGCCAGCAGCAAAGCAAACGGGGGCTACGAGCAGTACTTC
TRBV27	-	TRBJ2-7	-	CASSFIQGLGYEQYF	TGTGCCAGCAGTTTTATACAGGGCTTGGGCTACGAGCAGTACTTC
TRBV19	TRBD2	TRBJ2-1	-	CASSKERGGKYNEQFF	TGTGCCAGTAGTAAGGAGCGGGGGGGCAAGTACAATGAGCAGTTCTTC
TRBV7-3	TRBD2	TRBJ2-1	-	CASSLNPPLAGGPRPYNEQFF	TGTGCCAGCAGCTTAAACCCCCCCCTAGCGGGGGGGCCGCGTCCCTACAATGAGCAGTTCTTC
TRBV9	TRBD2	TRBJ2-2	-	CASSATSRGGPGGELFF	TGTGCCAGCAGCGCGACATCCCGCGGGGGGCCGGGCGGGGAGCTGTTTTTT
TRBV5-1	TRBD2	TRBJ2-5	-	CASSQDRTSGGYQETQYF	TGCGCCAGCAGCCAGGATAGGACTAGCGGGGGATACCAAGAGACCCAGTACTTC
TRBV21-1	-	TRBJ2-3	-	CASSTSGGARGTQYF	TGTGCCAGCAGCACTAGCGGGGGGGCTAGAGGTACGCAGTATTTT
TRBV3-1/TRBV3-2	-	TRBJ2-7	once	CASSQQDREDEQYF	TGTGCCAGCAGCCAACAAGACAGGGAGGACGAGCAGTACTTC
TRBV2	-	TRBJ1-2	-	CASSGGTYGYTF	TGTGCCAGCAGTGGAGGTACCTATGGCTACACCTTC
TRBV7-6	-	TRBJ2-4	-	CASSLAGEAGIQYF	TGTGCCAGCAGCTTAGCAGGGGAGGCGGGCATTCAGTACTTC
TRBV29-1	-	TRBJ2-7	-	CSASNRLEQYF	TGCAGCGCCAGTAACAGGCTCGAGCAGTACTTC
TRBV3-1/TRBV3-2	-	TRBJ2-5	once	CASSFTGEGETQYF	TGTGCCAGCAGCTTTACAGGAGAAGGGGAGACCCAGTACTTC
TRBV7-9	TRBD2	TRBJ2-3	-	CASSGRSGGFTDTQYF	TGTGCCAGCAGCGGAAGAAGCGGGGGGTTCACAGATACGCAGTATTTT
TRBV6-6	-	TRBJ2-2	-	CASSYGGLVGELFF	TGTGCCAGCAGTTACGGCGGGTTGGTCGGGGAGCTGTTTTTT
TRBV7-9	TRBD2	TRBJ2-2	-	CASSSLAGGRTGELFF	TGTGCCAGCAGCTCGTTGGCGGGGGGACGGACCGGGGAGCTGTTTTTT
TRBV5-5	-	TRBJ2-7	few	CASSFRQSSYEQYF	TGTGCCAGCAGCTTCCGACAGTCCTCCTACGAGCAGTACTTC
TRBV28	TRBD1	TRBJ1-2	-	CASSSLGQGLDGYTF	TGTGCCAGCAGCTCCCTAGGACAGGGGCTCGACGGCTACACCTTC
TRBV18	-	TRBJ1-6	-	CASSPDTREASSYNSPLHF	TGTGCCAGCTCACCGGATACCAGGGAGGCAAGCTCCTATAATTCACCCCTCCACTTT
TRBV18	-	TRBJ2-6	-	CASSPGGSGANVLTF	TGTGCCAGCTCACCGGGGGGCTCTGGGGCCAACGTCCTGACTTTC
TRBV3-1/TRBV3-2	-	TRBJ2-1	once	CASSQATSRFYNEQFF	TGTGCCAGCAGCCAAGCTACTAGCCGCTTCTACAATGAGCAGTTCTTC
TRBV5-5	-	TRBJ1-2	-	CASSLRVFNYGYTF	TGTGCCAGCAGCTTGAGAGTCTTTAACTATGGCTACACCTTC
TRBV7-2	-	TRBJ2-3	once	CASSLTGTRGTDTQYF	TGTGCCAGCAGCTTAACCGGGACTCGAGGTACAGATACGCAGTATTTT
TRBV3-1/TRBV3-2	TRBD1	TRBJ1-1	-	CASSHQDRGTEAFF	TGTGCCAGCAGCCACCAGGACAGGGGAACTGAAGCTTTCTTT
TRBV6-6	TRBD2	TRBJ2-1	-	CASSTTSGGEINEQFF	TGTGCCAGCAGTACTACTAGCGGGGGGGAAATAAATGAGCAGTTCTTC
TRBV6-6	-	TRBJ2-1	-	CASSYAGNYNEQFF	TGTGCCAGCAGTTACGCGGGGAACTACAATGAGCAGTTCTTC